The 21 T cell receptor beta chains reported below all come from one sample, sequenced in a study of T cells in localized non-small cell lung cancer (dated by TCRdb to about 2020). Libraries were prepared through the immunoSEQ multiplex PCR assay. This immuneACCESS table, as held by TCRdb, lists in-frame sequences with V and J called but not all clones. Of the missing ones, under half trace to an unresolved V gene in checked studies; the others have no known cause. The sample data list more than 45,000 clones, and 80% to 85% of these were observed just once. Roughly 15% of the sample lies in the top ten. Specimen: peripheral blood mononuclear cells, collected before any cancer treatment. These receptors originate from a man aged 40 to 70 with stage III lung adenocarcinoma.

The V gene is TRBV7-9, the J gene TRBJ2-6, with D perhaps matching TRBD1 or TRBD2 (5 bases each). V was trimmed by 3 bases and J by 0 bases, leaving 15 bases between them. Per germline, CDR1 SEHNR and CDR2 FQNEAQ (reference sequence). The CDR3 runs 18 residues. The CDR3 here is CASSFLTGANSGANVLTF. Here the CDR3 DNA reads TGTGCCAGCAGCTTCTTAACCGGGGCCAACTCTGGGGCCAACGTCCTGACTTTC.

The chain joins TRBV5-1 to TRBJ2-3; 9 bases agree with TRBD1. The V and J ends lost 2 bases and 5 bases, in that order; junction bases with no gene match: 6. The CDR3 runs 15 residues. CDR1 SGHRS and CDR2 YFSETQ come from the germline V gene. The DNA for the CDR3 is TGCGCCAGCAGCTTCCGACAGGGGGAGGGAGATACGCAGTATTTT. Its protein is CASSFRQGEGDTQYF.

The CDR3 reads CASSSGTGNEKLFF. Here the CDR3 DNA reads TGTGCCAGCAGCTCCGGGACAGGGAACGAAAAACTGTTTTTT. The chain carries TRBV7-9 and TRBJ1-4; 9 nucleotides align to TRBD1. V was pared by 4 bases and J by 8 bases, with 5 bases of the junction left unmatched. Germline lookup yields CDR1 SEHNR and CDR2 FQNEAQ (reference sequence). The CDR3 has 14 residues.

This sequence joins TRBV6-5 and TRBJ2-1; D may be TRBD2 (6 bases). The CDR3 is 16 residues long. Germline V gene sequence: CDR1 MNHEY, CDR2 SVGAGI. V was trimmed by 4 bases and J by 7 bases, leaving 20 bases between them. In nucleotides, the CDR3 is TGTGCCAGCAGTTCTCAACCCGTTACGGGAGAGAATGAGCAGTTCTTC. It is translated as CASSSQPVTGENEQFF.

The chain uses TRBV25-1 and TRBJ2-5, with D perhaps TRBD2 (6 bases). This CDR3 comprises 13 residues. CDR1 MGHDK and CDR2 SYGVNS come from the germline V gene. V was cut by 8 bases and J by 1 base, with 11 bases left in between. CDR3 sequence (DNA): TGTGCCAGCCAGAGGCGGGGCCAAGAGACCCAGTACTTC. Translating it yields CASQRRGQETQYF.

V gene TRBV4-1 combines with J gene TRBJ1-3; TRBD1 is a possible D gene (5 bases). The germline V gene has CDR1 MGHRA and CDR2 YSYEKL. The V gene lost 4 bases and the J gene lost 4 bases, with 11 bases spanning the gap. This CDR3 spans 14 amino acids. CDR3 loop: CASSPTEAGNTIYF. DNA for the CDR3: TGCGCCAGCAGCCCGACAGAGGCGGGAAACACCATATATTTT.

The J gene is TRBJ1-2, the V gene TRBV6-6, with TRBD1 identical over 7 bases. V dropped 0 bases and J dropped 3; count of bases not matched to a gene: 7. CDR1 and CDR2 (germline): MNHNY, SVGAGI (reference sequence). The CDR3 is made up of 16 amino acids. In DNA, the CDR3 is TGTGCCAGCAGTTACTCGGACGGGACAGTACACTATGGCTACACCTTC. Its translation: CASSYSDGTVHYGYTF.

The V and J genes are TRBV29-1 and TRBJ2-2; D is uncertain. CDR1 is SQVTM and CDR2 is ANQGSEA in the germline V gene. This CDR3 is built from 13 residues. V was cut by 4 bases and J by 1 base, with 7 bases left in between. Here the CDR3 DNA reads TGCAGCGTTGTCGGCCTGAACACCGGGGAGCTGTTTTTT. Translated, it gives CSVVGLNTGELFF.

CDR3 nucleotides: TGTGCCAGCAGTTTAGGACAGACCAATCAGCCCCAGCATTTT. Amino acid sequence: CASSLGQTNQPQHF. The chain recombines TRBV27 with TRBJ1-5; tentative D call: TRBD1 (6 bases). Trimming pared 2 bases from V and 3 bases from J, leaving 8 bases between. Per germline, CDR1 MNHEY and CDR2 SMNVEV (reference sequence). The CDR3 extends over 14 amino acids.

The chain links TRBV6-5 to TRBJ2-3; 10 nucleotides agree with TRBD1. This CDR3 is 13 amino acids long. CDR1 is MNHEY and CDR2 is SVGAGI in the germline V gene. V dropped 9 bases and J dropped 3; count of bases not matched to a gene: 3. The CDR3 sequence: CASRTGGTDTQYF. The CDR3 coding sequence is TGTGCCAGTCGGACAGGGGGAACAGATACGCAGTATTTT.

The V call is TRBV27, the J call TRBJ2-3; maybe TRBD1 (6 bases). The germline V gene has CDR1 MNHEY and CDR2 SMNVEV (reference sequence). The CDR3 runs to 14 residues. The V end was cut by 3 bases, the J end by 2 bases, with 9 bases between. CDR3 DNA: TGTGCCAGCAGTTTGGGGGCCTACACAGATACGCAGTATTTT. Translated, it gives CASSLGAYTDTQYF.

The gene calls are TRBV5-1 and TRBJ1-1, with unresolved D. Trimming stripped 4 bases from V and 6 bases from J, with 13 bases between. CDR1 SGHRS and CDR2 YFSETQ come from the germline V gene. The CDR3 length is 13 residues. This CDR3 is CASSAGRTSEAFF. The DNA of the CDR3 is TGCGCCAGCAGCGCCGGACGGACCTCTGAAGCTTTCTTT.

The V call is TRBV9, the J call TRBJ2-7; 9 bases align to TRBD1. Trimming at V came to 4 bases and at J to 3 bases, leaving 2 bases not matched to a gene. CDR1 is SGDLS and CDR2 is YYNGEE in the germline V gene. The CDR3 contains 13 residues. CDR3 bases: TGTGCCAGCAGCCCGACAGGGGGCTACGAGCAGTACTTC. This encodes CASSPTGGYEQYF.

V and J are TRBV19 and TRBJ1-5, with 8 bases fitting TRBD1. Germline V gene lookup returns CDR1 LNHDA and CDR2 SQIVND (reference sequence). This CDR3 is built from 14 residues. V shed 7 bases and J 3 bases; nucleotides not matched to a gene: 5. This CDR3 reads CASTQGANNQPQHF. CDR3 sequence (DNA): TGTGCCAGTACCCAGGGGGCAAACAATCAGCCCCAGCATTTT.

The genes are TRBV27 and TRBJ1-3; D remains unclear. Trimming left V 5 bases short and J 0 bases short, with 14 bases between. CDR1 is MNHEY and CDR2 is SMNVEV in the germline V gene (reference sequence). The CDR3 has 16 residues. CDR3 nucleotide sequence: TGTGCCAGCAGTCCCCGGGGTGGAGGCTCTGGAAACACCATATATTTT. Translation gives CASSPRGGGSGNTIYF.

V gene TRBV20-1 combines with J gene TRBJ1-2, with D perhaps TRBD1 (5 bases). V shed 3 bases and J shed 8 bases, with 10 bases lying between them. There are 11 residues in the CDR3. Germline CDR1 reads DFQATT; CDR2 reads SNEGSKA (reference sequence). The CDR3 spells CSASRGDGYTF. CDR3 nucleotide sequence: TGCAGTGCTAGTAGAGGGGACGGCTACACCTTC.

This clone has a single count. The chain joins TRBV19 to TRBJ2-1; 7 bases map to TRBD2. V dropped 10 bases and J dropped 5; count of bases not matched to a gene: 8. CDR3 length equals 13 residues. Germline-derived CDR1 and CDR2 are LNHDA and SQIVND (reference sequence). Written as DNA, the CDR3 is TGTGCCACCCGGGGAGGGTACAACAATGAGCAGTTCTTC. It yields the protein CATRGGYNNEQFF.

In this sample, this clone turned up a few times. The CDR3 protein is CASSLEGTRNTGELFF. For the CDR3, the DNA is TGCGCCAGCAGCCTGGAGGGGACTAGGAACACCGGGGAGCTGTTTTTT. This chain uses TRBV5-1 with TRBJ2-2; TRBD2 agrees at 8 bases. The CDR3 consists of 16 residues. V shed 4 bases, J shed 1 base, and the junction held 6 bases outside the gene matches. Germline values: CDR1 SGHRS, CDR2 YFSETQ.

The chain carries TRBV11-3 and TRBJ2-5; TRBD1 agrees at 7 bases. V gave up 5 bases and J gave up 0 bases; unmatched junction bases: 12. There are 17 residues in the CDR3. Germline-derived CDR1 and CDR2 are SGHNT and YENEEA. Written as DNA, the CDR3 is TGTGCCAGCAGCCTTATTCTGGGGACAGCGAACCAAGAGACCCAGTACTTC. It translates to CASSLILGTANQETQYF.

The chain links TRBV6-5 to TRBJ2-3; perhaps TRBD2 as D (6 bases). The CDR3 contains 13 residues. The germline gives CDR1 MNHEY, CDR2 SVGAGI. Between the trimmed V and J ends, which lost 8 bases and 2 bases, there was a span of 11 bases. The DNA of the CDR3 is TGTGCCAGCGGGGGGTGGAACACAGATACGCAGTATTTT. Residues: CASGGWNTDTQYF.

The chain uses TRBV5-1 and TRBJ2-3; TRBD2 matches at 13 bases. Per germline, CDR1 SGHRS and CDR2 YFSETQ. V was pared by 4 bases and J by 6 bases, with 8 bases of the junction left unmatched. This CDR3 is 16 amino acids long. The CDR3 here is CASSLGLAGDVDTQYF. DNA of the CDR3: TGCGCCAGCAGCCTCGGACTAGCGGGAGATGTCGATACGCAGTATTTT.